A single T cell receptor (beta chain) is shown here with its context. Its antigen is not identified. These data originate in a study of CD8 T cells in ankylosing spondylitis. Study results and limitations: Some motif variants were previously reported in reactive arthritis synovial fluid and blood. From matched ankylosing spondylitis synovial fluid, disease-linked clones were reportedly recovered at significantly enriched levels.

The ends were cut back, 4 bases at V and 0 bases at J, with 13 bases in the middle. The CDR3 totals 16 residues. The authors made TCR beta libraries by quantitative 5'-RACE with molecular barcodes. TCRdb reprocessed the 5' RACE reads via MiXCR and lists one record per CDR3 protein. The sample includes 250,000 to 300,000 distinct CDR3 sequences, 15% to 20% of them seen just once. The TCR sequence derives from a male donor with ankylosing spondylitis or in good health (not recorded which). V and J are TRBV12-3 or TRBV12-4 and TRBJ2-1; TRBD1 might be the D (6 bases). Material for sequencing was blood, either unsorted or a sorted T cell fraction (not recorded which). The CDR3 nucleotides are TGTGCCAGCAGTTCACGACAGGAGAGCTCCTACAATGAGCAGTTCTTC. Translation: CASSSRQESSYNEQFF.